This T cell receptor beta chain was sequenced in a study of T cells expressing NK-cell markers. The overall study: Sequencing of TCR beta repertoires drew on sorted CD3+CD56+NKG2C+, CD3+CD56+NKG2C- and CD3+CD56-NKG2C+ T cells. Sequencing covered eight donors, seven HCMV-seropositive and one seronegative.

Production of TCR beta cDNA relied on 5'RACE template switching with UMIs. TCRdb re-called the 5' RACE reads; one entry per CDR3 protein, DNA not given. The table counts 200,000 to 300,000 distinct CDR3 sequences; 0.39% lies in the top ten. As for this clonotype: Its antigen is currently unknown.

The study, taken as a whole, reports: Several donors had dominant NKG2C+ clonotypes that comprised roughly 1.0-8% of their CD8+ T cells.

The CDR3 sequence is 16 residues long. Per germline, CDR1 SGHRS and CDR2 YFSETQ. The receptor's source is a man aged 18 to 30 in good health. The chain couples TRBV5-1 to TRBJ2-7; TCRdb outputs TRBD1, but without DNA this stays unchecked. Source material: blood T cells: a sorted CD56 or NKG2C T cell subset, CD4+ or CD8+ T cells, or bulk PBMC T cells (not recorded which). CDR3 region: CASSLEGGYSSYEQYF.